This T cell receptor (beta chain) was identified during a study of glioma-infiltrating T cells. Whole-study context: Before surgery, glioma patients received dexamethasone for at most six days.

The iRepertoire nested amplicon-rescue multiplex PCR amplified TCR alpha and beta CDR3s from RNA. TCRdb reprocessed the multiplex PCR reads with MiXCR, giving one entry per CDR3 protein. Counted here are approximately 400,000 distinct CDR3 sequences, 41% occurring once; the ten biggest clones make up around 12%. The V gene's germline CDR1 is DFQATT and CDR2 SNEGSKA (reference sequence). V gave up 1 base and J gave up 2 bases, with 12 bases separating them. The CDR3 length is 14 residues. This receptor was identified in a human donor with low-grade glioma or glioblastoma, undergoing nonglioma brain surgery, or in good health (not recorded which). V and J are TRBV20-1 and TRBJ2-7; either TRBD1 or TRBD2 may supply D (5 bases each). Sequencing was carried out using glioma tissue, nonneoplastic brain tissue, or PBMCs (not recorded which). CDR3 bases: TGCAGTGCTAGAGCTCGGGGACCTCCCTACGAGCAGTACTTC. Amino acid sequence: CSARARGPPYEQYF.